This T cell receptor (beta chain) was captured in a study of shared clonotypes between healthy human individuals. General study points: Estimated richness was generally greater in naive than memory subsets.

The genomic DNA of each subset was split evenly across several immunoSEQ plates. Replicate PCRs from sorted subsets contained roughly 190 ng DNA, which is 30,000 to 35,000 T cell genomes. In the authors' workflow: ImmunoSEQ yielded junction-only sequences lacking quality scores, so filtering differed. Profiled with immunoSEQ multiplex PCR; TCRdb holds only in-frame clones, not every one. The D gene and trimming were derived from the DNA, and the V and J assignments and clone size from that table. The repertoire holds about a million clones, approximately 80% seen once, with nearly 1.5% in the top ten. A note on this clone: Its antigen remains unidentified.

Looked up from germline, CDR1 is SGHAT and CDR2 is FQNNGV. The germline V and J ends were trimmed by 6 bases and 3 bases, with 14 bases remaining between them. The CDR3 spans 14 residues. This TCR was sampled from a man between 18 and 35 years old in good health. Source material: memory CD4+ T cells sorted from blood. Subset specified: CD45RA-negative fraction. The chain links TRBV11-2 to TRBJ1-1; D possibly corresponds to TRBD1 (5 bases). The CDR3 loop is CASRGVGRDTEAFF. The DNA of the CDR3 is TGTGCCAGCAGGGGGGTAGGGAGGGACACTGAAGCTTTCTTT.